Below, 3 T cell receptor beta chains from the same sample are listed, as sequenced in a study of regulatory T cells in long-lasting Graves disease. Time point meaning: persistent/refractory GD, antithyroid drugs over 5 years with positive TRAb. RNA from PBMCs was the source of the TCR library. Assembly of TCR beta libraries relied on iRepertoire HTBI primers together with Arm-PCR of CDR3 regions. MiXCR was run by TCRdb on the multiplex PCR reads, yielding one entry per CDR3 protein. This table holds about 460,000 distinct CDR3 sequences, approximately 23% found once. Source: peripheral blood mononuclear cells (PBMCs), taken when the disease was refractory, from a patient treated with antithyroid drugs. Every receptor here comes from a female donor with Graves disease.

V usage is TRBV20-1 and J usage is TRBJ2-7, with D perhaps given as TRBD1 or TRBD2 (5 bases each). Trimming removed 1 base from V and 1 base from J, with 17 bases in between. The germline gives CDR1 DFQATT, CDR2 SNEGSKA (reference sequence). This CDR3 comprises 16 residues. The CDR3 region is CSARGGLGEGSYEQYF. In DNA, the CDR3 is TGCAGTGCTAGAGGGGGTCTGGGAGAGGGGTCCTACGAGCAGTACTTC.

About this clonotype: This may come from a read error, since a much larger clone is one base off. The chain couples TRBV7-2 to TRBJ1-5; D remains ambiguous. Germline CDR1 and CDR2: SGHTA and FQGNSA. This CDR3 region has 16 residues. This CDR3 is CAGSSHQVDGNQPQHF. CDR3 DNA sequence: TGTGCCGGCAGCTCTCACCAGGTAGACGGCAATCAGCCCCAGCATTTT.

To note about this clonotype: One end of the junction varies from germline; a read error may be responsible. The chain has TRBV7-2 and TRBJ1-2; 12 nucleotides match TRBD1. This CDR3 region has 18 residues. Germline V gene lookup returns CDR1 SGHTA and CDR2 FQGNSA. This chain's CDR3 is CAGSLGTGTGGMRYGYTF. DNA of the CDR3: TGTGCCGGCAGCTTAGGGACCGGGACAGGGGGCATGAGATATGGCTACACCTTC.